Reported below is one T cell receptor (beta chain). The antigen remains undetermined. These data belong to a study of OX40 agonist ivuxolimab in advanced cancers. Notes on the study in general: Clones of CD4+ and CD8+ blood T cells grew by week 6 at doses of 0.1 to 3.0 mg/kg. No antigen was identified for the clonally expanded peripheral T cells.

TCRdb's copy holds only in-frame clones and misses some; the assay was immunoSEQ multiplex PCR. The sample consists of tens of thousands of clones, around 83% of them appearing once. CDR1 is MNHNY, CDR2 SVGAGI, per germline (reference sequence). This CDR3 spans 14 amino acids. The V end lost 8 bases, the J end lost 4 bases, and 16 bases lay between the germline ends. The sequencing here drew on CD4+ or CD8+ T cells sorted from blood, taken in a trial of the OX40 agonist ivuxolimab. The clonotype originates from an adult with an advanced solid tumor such as melanoma, head and neck, liver or kidney cancer. The chain links TRBV6-6 to TRBJ2-3; D unclear. The CDR3 region is CASGPHVDPDTQYF. CDR3 DNA sequence: TGTGCCAGCGGCCCACACGTCGATCCAGATACGCAGTATTTT.